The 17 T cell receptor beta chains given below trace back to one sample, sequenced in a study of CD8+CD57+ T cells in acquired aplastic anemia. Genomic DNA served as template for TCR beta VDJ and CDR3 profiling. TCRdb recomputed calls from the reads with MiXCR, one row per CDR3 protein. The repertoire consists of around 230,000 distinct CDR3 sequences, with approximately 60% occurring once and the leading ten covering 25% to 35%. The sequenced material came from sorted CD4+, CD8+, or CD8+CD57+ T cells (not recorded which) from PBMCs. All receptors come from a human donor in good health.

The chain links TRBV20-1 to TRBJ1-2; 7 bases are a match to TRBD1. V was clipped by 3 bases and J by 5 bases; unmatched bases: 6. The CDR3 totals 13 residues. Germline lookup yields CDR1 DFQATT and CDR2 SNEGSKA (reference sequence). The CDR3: CSASSRGGYGYTF. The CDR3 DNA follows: TGCAGTGCTAGCAGCAGGGGGGGTTATGGCTACACCTTC.

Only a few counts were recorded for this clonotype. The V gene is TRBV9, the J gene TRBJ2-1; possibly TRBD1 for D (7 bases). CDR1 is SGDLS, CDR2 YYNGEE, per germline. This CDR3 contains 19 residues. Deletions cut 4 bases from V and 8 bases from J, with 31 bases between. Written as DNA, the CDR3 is TGTGCCAGCAGCCAAGAGGCAGGGGGTCTGGGACTTCCGACGGATGAGCAGTTCTTC. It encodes CASSQEAGGLGLPTDEQFF.

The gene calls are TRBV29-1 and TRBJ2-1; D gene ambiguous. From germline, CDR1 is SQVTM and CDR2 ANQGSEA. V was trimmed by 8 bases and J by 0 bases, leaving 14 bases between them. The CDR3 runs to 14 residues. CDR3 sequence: CSPFPLCSYNEQFF. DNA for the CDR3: TGCAGCCCCTTCCCACTGTGCTCCTACAATGAGCAGTTCTTC.

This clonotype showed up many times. For the CDR3, the DNA is TGCAGTGCGCGGGGCGGGAGGGAAGCTTTCTTT. This translates into CSARGGREAFF. The V gene is TRBV20-1, the J gene TRBJ1-1; D perhaps matches TRBD1 (5 bases). V lost 6 bases and J lost 8, with 13 bases in between. The CDR3 loop spans 11 amino acids. Germline V lookup: CDR1 DFQATT, CDR2 SNEGSKA (reference sequence).

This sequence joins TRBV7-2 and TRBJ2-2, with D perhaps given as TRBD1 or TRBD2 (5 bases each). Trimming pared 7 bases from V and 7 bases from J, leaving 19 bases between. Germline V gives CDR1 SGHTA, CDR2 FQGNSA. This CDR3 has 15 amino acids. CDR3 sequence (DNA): TGTGCCAGCATTCTCCGGGAAGGGACGGTCGGGGAGCTGTTTTTT. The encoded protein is CASILREGTVGELFF. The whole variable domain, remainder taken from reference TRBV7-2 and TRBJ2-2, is GAGVSQSPSNKVTEKGKDVELRCDPISGHTALYWYRQSLGQGLEFLIYFQGNSAPDKSGLPSDRFSAERTGGSVSTLTIQRTQQEDSAVYLCASILREGTVGELFFGEGSRLTVL.

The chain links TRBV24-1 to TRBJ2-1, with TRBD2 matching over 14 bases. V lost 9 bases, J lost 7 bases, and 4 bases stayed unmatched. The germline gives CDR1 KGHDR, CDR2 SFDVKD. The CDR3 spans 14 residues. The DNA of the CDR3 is TGTGCCACCCGTGGGACTAGCGGGAGTAATGAGCAGTTCTTC. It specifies CATRGTSGSNEQFF.

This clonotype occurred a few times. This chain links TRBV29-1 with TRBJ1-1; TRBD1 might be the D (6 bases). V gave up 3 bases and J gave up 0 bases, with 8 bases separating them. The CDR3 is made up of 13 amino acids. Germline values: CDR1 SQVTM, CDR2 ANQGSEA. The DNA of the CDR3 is TGCAGCGTTGATGACAGGTTGAACACTGAAGCTTTCTTT. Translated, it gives CSVDDRLNTEAFF. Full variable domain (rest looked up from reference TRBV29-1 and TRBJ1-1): SAVISQKPSRDICQRGTSLTIQCQVDSQVTMMFWYRQQPGQSLTLIATANQGSEATYESGFVIDKFPISRPNLTFSTLTVSNMSPEDSSIYLCSVDDRLNTEAFFGQGTRLTVV.

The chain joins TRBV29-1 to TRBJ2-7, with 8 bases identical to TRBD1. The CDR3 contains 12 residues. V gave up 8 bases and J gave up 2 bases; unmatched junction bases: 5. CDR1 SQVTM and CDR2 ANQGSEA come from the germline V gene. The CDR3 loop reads CSLGQGPYEQYF. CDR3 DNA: TGCAGCTTAGGACAGGGACCCTACGAGCAGTACTTC.

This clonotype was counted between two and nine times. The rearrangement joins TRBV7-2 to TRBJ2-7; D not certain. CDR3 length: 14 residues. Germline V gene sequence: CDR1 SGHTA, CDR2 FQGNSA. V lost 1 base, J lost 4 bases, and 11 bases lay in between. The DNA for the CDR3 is TGTGCCAGCAGCTTAGGTTCCGTGTCTTACGAGCAGTACTTC. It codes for CASSLGSVSYEQYF.

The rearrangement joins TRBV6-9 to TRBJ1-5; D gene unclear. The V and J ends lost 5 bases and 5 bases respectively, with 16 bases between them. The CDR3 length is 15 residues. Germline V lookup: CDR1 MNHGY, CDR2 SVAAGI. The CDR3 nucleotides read TGTGCCAGCAGTGAAGCTGGAGGGCCTTATCAGCCCCAGCATTTT. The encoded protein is CASSEAGGPYQPQHF.

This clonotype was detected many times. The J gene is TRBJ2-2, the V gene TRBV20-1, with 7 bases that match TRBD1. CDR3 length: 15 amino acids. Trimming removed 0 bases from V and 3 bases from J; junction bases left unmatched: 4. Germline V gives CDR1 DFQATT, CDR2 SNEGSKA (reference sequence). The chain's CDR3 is CSARDIGGDTGELFF. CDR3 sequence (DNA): TGCAGTGCTAGAGATATAGGGGGCGACACCGGGGAGCTGTTTTTT.

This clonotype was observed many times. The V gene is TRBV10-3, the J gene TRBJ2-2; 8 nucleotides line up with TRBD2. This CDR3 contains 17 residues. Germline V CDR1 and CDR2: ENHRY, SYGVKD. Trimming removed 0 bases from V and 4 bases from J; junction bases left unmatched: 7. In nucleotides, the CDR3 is TGTGCCATCAGTGAGTCGGCGGGGGGTCGCGGCACCGGGGAGCTGTTTTTT. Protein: CAISESAGGRGTGELFF.

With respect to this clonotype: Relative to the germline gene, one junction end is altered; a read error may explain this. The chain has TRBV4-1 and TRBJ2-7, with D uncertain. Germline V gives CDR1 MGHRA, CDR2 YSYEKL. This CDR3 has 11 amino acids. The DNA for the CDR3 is TGCGCCAGCAGCCTCGGTGAAGAGCAGAACTTC. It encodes CASSLGEEQNF.

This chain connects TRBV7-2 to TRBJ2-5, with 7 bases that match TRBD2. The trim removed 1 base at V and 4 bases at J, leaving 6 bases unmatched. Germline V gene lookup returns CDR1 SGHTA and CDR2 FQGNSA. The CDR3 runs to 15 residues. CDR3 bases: TGTGCCAGCAGCTTAGAGATCTGGGGGGGAGAGACCCAGTACTTC. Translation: CASSLEIWGGETQYF.

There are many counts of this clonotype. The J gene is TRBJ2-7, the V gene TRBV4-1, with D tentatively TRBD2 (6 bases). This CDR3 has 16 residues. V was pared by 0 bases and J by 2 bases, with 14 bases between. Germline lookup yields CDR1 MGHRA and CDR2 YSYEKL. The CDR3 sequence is CASSQDEIAATYEQYF. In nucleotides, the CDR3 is TGCGCCAGCAGCCAAGATGAAATAGCGGCAACCTACGAGCAGTACTTC.

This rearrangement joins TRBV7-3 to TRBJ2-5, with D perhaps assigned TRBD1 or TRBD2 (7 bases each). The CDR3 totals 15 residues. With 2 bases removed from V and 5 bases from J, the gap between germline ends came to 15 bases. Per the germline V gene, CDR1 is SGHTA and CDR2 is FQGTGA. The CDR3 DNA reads TGTGCCAGCAGCTTAGACAGGGAGGGAGGGGAGACCCAGTACTTC. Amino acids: CASSLDREGGETQYF.

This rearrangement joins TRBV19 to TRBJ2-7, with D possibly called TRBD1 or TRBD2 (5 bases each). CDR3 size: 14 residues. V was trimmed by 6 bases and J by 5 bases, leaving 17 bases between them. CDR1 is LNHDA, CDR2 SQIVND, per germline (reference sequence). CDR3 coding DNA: TGTGCCAGTAGGGGAGACAGACGCTACGACGAGCAGTACTTC. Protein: CASRGDRRYDEQYF.